One sample yielded the 18 T cell receptor beta chains listed below, sequenced in a study of CD8 T cells in Susac syndrome (dated by TCRdb to about 2019). Preparation of the library involved the immunoSEQ multiplex PCR assay. RNA was extracted using the RNeasy kit, and roughly 0.5 to 1 microgram was reverse transcribed with random hexamers. Starting from the raw public reads, TCRdb applied fastp trimming at Q25, assembled clones with MiXCR and retained in-frame beta chains. Rows with one shared CDR3 protein collapse into an entry with the most common genes and DNA. Within this sample are more than 100,000 distinct CDR3 sequences, with 96% of them counted one time only. The top ten clonotypes cover 0.13% to 0.15% of the sample. Sequenced sample: CD4+ T cells from PBMCs. These TCRs come from a human donor with Susac syndrome.

V gene TRBV15 combines with J gene TRBJ2-5; D ambiguous. CDR3 length: 14 residues. CDR1 is LNHNV and CDR2 is YYDKDF in the germline V gene (reference sequence). V was cut by 2 bases and J by 2 bases, with 9 bases left in between. CDR3 protein: CATSRFRLQETQYF. In DNA form, the CDR3 reads TGTGCCACCAGCAGATTCAGGTTACAAGAGACCCAGTACTTC.

The chain links TRBV2 to TRBJ1-2; D ambiguous. The CDR3 consists of 12 residues. V lost 6 bases and J lost 8, with 13 bases in between. Germline CDR1 SNHLY, CDR2 FYNNEI. DNA of the CDR3: TGTGCCAGCAGCGGGTCATCTTCGGGCTACACCTTC. This encodes CASSGSSSGYTF. Full variable domain (missing parts from reference TRBV2 and TRBJ1-2): EPEVTQTPSHQVTQMGQEVILRCVPISNHLYFYWYRQILGQKVEFLVSFYNNEISEKSEIFDDQFSVERPDGSNFTLKIRSTKLEDSAMYFCASSGSSSGYTFGSGTRLTVV.

The gene calls are TRBV30 and TRBJ1-5; D is ambiguous. The V end was cut by 4 bases, the J end by 0 bases, with 7 bases between. From germline, CDR1 is GTSNPN and CDR2 SVGIG (reference sequence). The CDR3 length is 13 residues. The CDR3 here is CAWTNSSNQPQHF. The DNA for the CDR3 is TGTGCCTGGACCAACAGTAGCAATCAGCCCCAGCATTTT. The variable domain in full, with the rest retrieved from reference TRBV30 and TRBJ1-5, is SQTIHQWPATLVQPVGSPLSLECTVEGTSNPNLYWYRQAAGRGLQLLFYSVGIGQISSEVPQNLSASRPQDRQFILSSKKLLLSDSGFYLCAWTNSSNQPQHFGDGTRLSIL.

J is TRBJ2-7 and V is TRBV19; a possible D gene is TRBD2 (5 bases). The V gene's germline CDR1 is LNHDA and CDR2 SQIVND (reference sequence). The CDR3 loop spans 14 amino acids. V shed 3 bases and J shed 3 bases, with 12 bases lying between them. CDR3 sequence (DNA): TGTGCCAGTAGTATCTTGGACGGGAACTACGAGCAGTACTTC. Its protein product is CASSILDGNYEQYF.

The chain is built from TRBV20-1 and TRBJ2-5, with 10 bases fitting TRBD2. CDR1 and CDR2 from the germline V gene are DFQATT and SNEGSKA (reference sequence). The length of the CDR3 is 16 residues. V was clipped by 6 bases and J by 4 bases; unmatched bases: 14. The CDR3 nucleotides are TGCAGTGCGGAGAGGGGAGCGGGAGGGCCCGGAGAGACCCAGTACTTC. This codes for CSAERGAGGPGETQYF.

The rearrangement uses TRBV12-3 or TRBV12-4 and TRBJ1-5, with a weak D call TRBD1 (5 bases). Between the trimmed V and J ends, which lost 5 bases and 0 bases, there was a span of 20 bases. The CDR3 spans 18 residues. Here the CDR3 DNA reads TGTGCCAGCAGTCCGAGCGATTGGGAGGGGTATAGCAATCAGCCCCAGCATTTT. Its translation: CASSPSDWEGYSNQPQHF.

This chain's CDR3 is CASSIKGYEQFF. The DNA for the CDR3 is TGTGCCAGTAGTATAAAAGGGTATGAGCAGTTCTTC. The J gene is TRBJ2-1, the V gene TRBV19; D is unclear. This CDR3 comprises 12 residues. Trimming took off 2 bases at V and 8 bases at J, with 7 bases between the two ends. Germline loops: CDR1 LNHDA, CDR2 SQIVND (reference sequence).

The J gene is TRBJ2-7, the V gene TRBV20-1; 7 nucleotides agree with TRBD2. This CDR3 has 11 amino acids. The ends lost 5 bases at V and 3 bases at J; junction bases unmatched: 1. The V gene's germline CDR1 is DFQATT and CDR2 SNEGSKA (reference sequence). In DNA form, the CDR3 reads TGCAGTGCTTGGGGGGGCTACGAGCAGTACTTC. Amino acids: CSAWGGYEQYF.

This clonotype has just one count. The chain has TRBV29-1 and TRBJ1-1; TRBD1 agrees at 10 bases. The CDR3 extends over 13 amino acids. V was clipped by 6 bases and J by 6 bases; unmatched bases: 7. CDR1 and CDR2 (germline): SQVTM, ANQGSEA. In nucleotides, the CDR3 is TGCAGCGTGGCCGGGACAGGGGTGTCTGAAGCTTTCTTT. This gives the protein CSVAGTGVSEAFF.

The sample holds one count of this clonotype. The genes are TRBV20-1 and TRBJ2-1; tentatively, D is TRBD2 (6 bases). This CDR3 has 13 residues. Looked up from germline, CDR1 is DFQATT and CDR2 is SNEGSKA (reference sequence). Trimming cost V 7 bases and J 6 bases, with 16 bases left between them. CDR3 region: CSVASGPANEQFF. In nucleotides, the CDR3 is TGCAGTGTAGCGAGCGGGCCCGCCAATGAGCAGTTCTTC.

The rearrangement links TRBV9 to TRBJ2-2; 9 positions match TRBD2. The junction had 10 bases not matched to a gene; V was cut back by 1 base and J by 9 bases. The CDR3 loop spans 16 amino acids. The germline gives CDR1 SGDLS, CDR2 YYNGEE. This chain's CDR3 is CASSVRSLAGPRELFF. The CDR3 DNA is TGTGCCAGCAGCGTAAGGAGCCTAGCGGGACCTCGGGAGCTGTTTTTT.

The V call is TRBV5-1, the J call TRBJ2-7; 9 bases align to TRBD2. Trimming removed 4 bases from V and 2 bases from J; junction bases left unmatched: 10. This CDR3 has 16 residues. Germline V gene lookup returns CDR1 SGHRS and CDR2 YFSETQ. The CDR3 reads CASSPRGVAGAYEQYF. The CDR3 nucleotides read TGCGCCAGCAGCCCTAGAGGGGTAGCGGGAGCCTACGAGCAGTACTTC.

In DNA form, the CDR3 reads TGTGCCAGCACCGACGAGGGGGACCAGTACTTC. This sequence encodes CASTDEGDQYF. The chain combines TRBV28 with TRBJ2-5; possibly TRBD1 for D (6 bases). CDR1 and CDR2 (germline): MDHEN, SYDVKM. CDR3 size: 11 residues. Trimming removed 7 bases from V and 10 bases from J, with 13 bases in between.

The gene calls are TRBV29-1 and TRBJ2-5; 8 bases match TRBD1. Germline V CDR1 and CDR2: SQVTM, ANQGSEA. With V trimmed by 1 base and J by 5 bases, 0 bases remained unmatched. The CDR3 has 12 residues. CDR3 sequence (DNA): TGCAGCGTTGAAGGGACAGGGGAGACCCAGTACTTC. Amino acids: CSVEGTGETQYF.

In DNA, the CDR3 is TGCAGCGTTCTTCTACAGGGAAGGGACGAGCAGTACTTC. It codes for CSVLLQGRDEQYF. The rearrangement joins TRBV29-1 to TRBJ2-7; D perhaps matches TRBD1 (6 bases). There are 13 residues in the CDR3. The V end lost 5 bases, the J end lost 5 bases, and 16 bases lay between the germline ends. The germline gives CDR1 SQVTM, CDR2 ANQGSEA.

This clonotype was seen just once. The V and J genes are TRBV9 and TRBJ2-7; tentatively, D is TRBD2 (5 bases). The ends were cut back, 0 bases at V and 6 bases at J, with 10 bases in the middle. CDR3 length: 13 residues. In germline, CDR1 is SGDLS, CDR2 YYNGEE. This chain's CDR3 is CASSVDLRGEQYF. CDR3 sequence (DNA): TGTGCCAGCAGCGTAGACCTTCGGGGCGAGCAGTACTTC.

The chain's CDR3 is CASSQDPGLQAFF. Written as DNA, the CDR3 is TGTGCCAGCAGCCAAGACCCAGGCCTTCAGGCTTTCTTT. The chain employs TRBV3-1 and TRBJ1-1, with no clear D. The germline V gene has CDR1 LGHDT and CDR2 YNNKEL (reference sequence). V gave up 0 bases and J gave up 11 bases, with 13 bases separating them. The CDR3 has 13 residues.

The CDR3 DNA is TGTGCCAGCAGCCGCTACCGGGACAGTAATGAAAAACTGTTTTTT. Amino acids: CASSRYRDSNEKLFF. This chain joins TRBV7-9 and TRBJ1-4, with TRBD1 identical over 7 bases. CDR1 is SEHNR, CDR2 FQNEAQ, per germline (reference sequence). There are 15 residues in the CDR3. The V and J ends lost 5 bases and 4 bases, in that order; junction bases with no gene match: 7.